This is a list of T cell receptor beta chains from one sample in a study of T-cell reconstitution after alpha-beta-depleted transplantation in children. Each CDR3 protein gets one entry after TCRdb re-called the PCR reads with MiXCR. The table lists around 480,000 distinct CDR3 sequences, about 33% of them singletons. Sequenced material: PBMCs from the stem cell graft donor, taken from the stem cell graft. These receptors were taken from a human donor who donated a stem cell graft to a child with aplastic anemia. Both conserved end residues are part of each CDR3. The order of the fields is clone size, D gene, V gene, J gene, CDR3 DNA, CDR3 protein. A D gene is named only where the DNA matches it firmly. Some rows have no size entry. The others give once, few or many, or a class for an expanded clone.

size: few
D: .
V: TRBV7-8
J: TRBJ1-1
DNA: TGTGCCAGCAGCTTAGTCCTGGGGGAAGCTTTCTTT
CDR3: CASSLVLGEAFF

size: .
D: .
V: TRBV25-1
J: TRBJ2-1
DNA: TGTGCCAGCAGTGAGGGCGGACGTAACTCCTACAATGAGCAGTTCTTC
CDR3: CASSEGGRNSYNEQFF

size: .
D: .
V: TRBV15
J: TRBJ2-7
DNA: TGTGCCACCAGCAGTGAGGGACTTGCTTCCTACGAGCAGTACTTC
CDR3: CATSSEGLASYEQYF

size: .
D: .
V: TRBV27
J: TRBJ2-1
DNA: TGTGCCAGCAGTTTCGAAGGCCTACCCAACGATGAGCAGTTCTTC
CDR3: CASSFEGLPNDEQFF

size: .
D: .
V: TRBV29-1
J: TRBJ2-1
DNA: TGCAGCGTCAACGTGGCCCTAGGGGGAGATGAGCAGTTCTTC
CDR3: CSVNVALGGDEQFF

size: .
D: TRBD1
V: TRBV6-1
J: TRBJ1-2
DNA: TGTGCCAGCAGTCGGGACAGTAATAACTATCGCTACACCTTC
CDR3: CASSRDSNNYRYTF

size: few
D: .
V: TRBV5-1
J: TRBJ1-1
DNA: TGCGCCAGCAGGCCAGGGAACACTGAAGCTTTCTTT
CDR3: CASRPGNTEAFF

size: .
D: TRBD2
V: TRBV20-1
J: TRBJ2-3
DNA: TGCAGTGCTATCACAGGGAGCGGGAGGACAGATACGCAGTATTTT
CDR3: CSAITGSGRTDTQYF

size: few
D: .
V: TRBV12-3/TRBV12-4
J: TRBJ1-3
DNA: TGTGCCAGCAGTTTAACGGATTTGATCTCTGGAAACACCATATATTTT
CDR3: CASSLTDLISGNTIYF

size: many
D: TRBD1
V: TRBV29-1
J: TRBJ2-2
DNA: TGCAGCGTTGAACTAGGACAGGGTTTCTCCGGGGAGCTGTTTTTT
CDR3: CSVELGQGFSGELFF

size: .
D: TRBD2
V: TRBV5-8
J: TRBJ2-1
DNA: TGTGCCAGCAGCTGGGGGACTAGCGCGATCAGTGAGCAGTTCTTC
CDR3: CASSWGTSAISEQFF

size: .
D: .
V: TRBV11-3
J: TRBJ2-1
DNA: TGTGCCAGCAGCTTAGGGGGCCCGTCCAACAATGAGCAGTTCTTC
CDR3: CASSLGGPSNNEQFF

size: .
D: TRBD1
V: TRBV4-3
J: TRBJ2-1
DNA: TGCGCCAGCAGCCCAGGTCCCGGGACAGGGTATACCAGCTCCTACAATGAGCAGTTCTTC
CDR3: CASSPGPGTGYTSSYNEQFF

size: .
D: .
V: TRBV5-6
J: TRBJ1-2
DNA: TGTGCCAGCAGATACCGGGGGGACTATGGCTACACCTTC
CDR3: CASRYRGDYGYTF

size: .
D: .
V: TRBV29-1
J: TRBJ2-7
DNA: TGCAGCGTTGGCAGGGACCTGGAGCAGTACTTC
CDR3: CSVGRDLEQYF

size: .
D: .
V: TRBV19
J: TRBJ1-2
DNA: TGTGCCAGTAGTATGGACCGTGGCTACACCTTC
CDR3: CASSMDRGYTF

size: few
D: TRBD2
V: TRBV20-1
J: TRBJ2-5
DNA: TGCAGTGCTAGAGGCAGGGGGACTAGCGGGAGTGTGGAGACCCAGTACTTC
CDR3: CSARGRGTSGSVETQYF

size: few
D: .
V: TRBV6-5
J: TRBJ2-5
DNA: TGTGCCAGCAGTTACCCAGGGGTCAAAGAGACCCAGTACTTC
CDR3: CASSYPGVKETQYF

size: many
D: TRBD2
V: TRBV20-1
J: TRBJ2-1
DNA: TGCAGTGCTATCGCTAGGACTAGCGGAAATGAGCAGTTCTTC
CDR3: CSAIARTSGNEQFF

size: .
D: TRBD1
V: TRBV7-9
J: TRBJ1-2
DNA: TGTGCCAGCAGCTTCAGTATCAGGGGGCGAGTTAACTATGGCTACACCTTC
CDR3: CASSFSIRGRVNYGYTF

size: .
D: .
V: TRBV5-1
J: TRBJ1-2
DNA: TGCGCCAGCAGCATGGACGGATCGGCCTATGGCTACACCTTC
CDR3: CASSMDGSAYGYTF

size: .
D: .
V: TRBV9
J: TRBJ2-1
DNA: TGTGCCAGCAGCGTAGCGGATTACAATGAGCAGTTCTTC
CDR3: CASSVADYNEQFF

size: many
D: TRBD2
V: TRBV20-1
J: TRBJ2-7
DNA: TGCAGTGCTAGGGAGGGAGGGCGTGAGTACGAGCAGTACTTC
CDR3: CSAREGGREYEQYF

size: .
D: TRBD1
V: TRBV19
J: TRBJ2-1
DNA: TGTGCCAGTAGTATACGGGACAGGGGGTTTGTTGAGCAGTTCTTC
CDR3: CASSIRDRGFVEQFF

size: many
D: TRBD2
V: TRBV20-1
J: TRBJ2-1
DNA: TGCAGTGCGAGAGATCTTAGCGGGAGGGCCAATGAGCAGTTCTTC
CDR3: CSARDLSGRANEQFF

size: .
D: TRBD1
V: TRBV4-3
J: TRBJ2-7
DNA: TGCGCCAGCAGCCAAGATCCCGGGACAGGGACTGTCAAGCAGTACTTC
CDR3: CASSQDPGTGTVKQYF

size: .
D: .
V: TRBV2
J: TRBJ2-7
DNA: TGTGCCAGCAGTGCCTACCAATCGTTGGCTGACGAGCAGTACTTC
CDR3: CASSAYQSLADEQYF

size: .
D: .
V: TRBV30
J: TRBJ1-5
DNA: TGTGCCTGGAGTGTACCGGGGGGCAATCAGCCCCAGCATTTT
CDR3: CAWSVPGGNQPQHF

size: few
D: .
V: TRBV10-3
J: TRBJ1-4
DNA: TGTGCCATCAGTGAGCCCGAGGCCAGTGAGCTGTTTTTT
CDR3: CAISEPEASELFF

size: few
D: TRBD1
V: TRBV29-1
J: TRBJ2-1
DNA: TGCAGCGTTGATGACAGGGGCATTGAGCAGTTCTTC
CDR3: CSVDDRGIEQFF

size: .
D: TRBD1
V: TRBV7-2
J: TRBJ1-2
DNA: TGTGCCAGCAGCCCATCCCGAGGACAGGGAAGTGGCTACACCTTC
CDR3: CASSPSRGQGSGYTF

size: few
D: .
V: TRBV28
J: TRBJ1-6
DNA: TGTGCCAGCAGTCCCGGGCGGGCCCGACACTTT
CDR3: CASSPGRARHF

size: .
D: .
V: TRBV12-3/TRBV12-4
J: TRBJ2-5
DNA: TGTGCCAGCCTTATGGGGGTTGGCCAAGAGACCCAGTACTTC
CDR3: CASLMGVGQETQYF

size: .
D: .
V: TRBV20-1
J: TRBJ2-3
DNA: TGCAGTGCTAGAGGAGGTCTGAATACAGATACGCAGTATTTT
CDR3: CSARGGLNTDTQYF

size: .
D: .
V: TRBV20-1
J: TRBJ1-1
DNA: TGCAGTGCCCACACTCGGGGGGAAACTGAAGCTTTCTTT
CDR3: CSAHTRGETEAFF

size: .
D: TRBD2
V: TRBV29-1
J: TRBJ2-5
DNA: TGCAGCGCGTCCGGGACTAGTCAAGAGACCCAGTACTTC
CDR3: CSASGTSQETQYF

size: .
D: .
V: TRBV4-2
J: TRBJ2-1
DNA: TGTGCCAGCAGCCACGGGTTCTCCTACAATGAGCAGTTCTTC
CDR3: CASSHGFSYNEQFF

size: few
D: .
V: TRBV18
J: TRBJ2-3
DNA: TGTGCGGGTAGCACAGATACGCAGTATTTT
CDR3: CAGSTDTQYF

size: .
D: TRBD1
V: TRBV18
J: TRBJ1-5
DNA: TGTGCCAGCTCACCAGGACAGGGGGCGGGTAATCAGCCCCAGCATTTT
CDR3: CASSPGQGAGNQPQHF

size: few
D: .
V: TRBV5-1
J: TRBJ2-7
DNA: TGCGCCAGCAGCTTGTCCAGGGACGAGCAGTACTTC
CDR3: CASSLSRDEQYF

size: few
D: TRBD1
V: TRBV2
J: TRBJ1-6
DNA: TGTGCCAGCAGATTCGGACAGGGGGCTTCACCCCTCCACTTT
CDR3: CASRFGQGASPLHF

size: .
D: .
V: TRBV5-4
J: TRBJ1-2
DNA: TGTGCCAGCAGCTCAGCCTCCAACAGGCTTTACGATGGCTACACCTTC
CDR3: CASSSASNRLYDGYTF

size: .
D: .
V: TRBV28
J: TRBJ2-7
DNA: TGTGCCAGCAGTAGGAGTGCCGTCGCCTACGAGCAGTACTTC
CDR3: CASSRSAVAYEQYF

size: many
D: .
V: TRBV12-3/TRBV12-4
J: TRBJ1-6
DNA: TGTGCCAGCAGACGCACGGGCTTGAGATCACCCCTCCACTTT
CDR3: CASRRTGLRSPLHF

size: .
D: TRBD1
V: TRBV12-3/TRBV12-4
J: TRBJ1-6
DNA: TGTGCCAGCAACTATCAGACAGGGGATAATTCACCCCTCCACTTT
CDR3: CASNYQTGDNSPLHF

size: .
D: TRBD1
V: TRBV27
J: TRBJ1-1
DNA: TGTGCCAGCAGTTTTTCCAGGACAGGGAGGAGGACTGAAGCTTTCTTT
CDR3: CASSFSRTGRRTEAFF

size: few
D: .
V: TRBV27
J: TRBJ2-7
DNA: TGTGCCAGCACCGGGGGACACGAGCAGTACTTC
CDR3: CASTGGHEQYF

size: .
D: .
V: TRBV29-1
J: TRBJ2-7
DNA: TGCAGCGCCAGCTTAGGGAACTCCTACGAGCAGTACTTC
CDR3: CSASLGNSYEQYF

size: .
D: TRBD1
V: TRBV5-1
J: TRBJ2-5
DNA: TGCGCCAGCAGCCAGGGGACAGGGCAAGAGACCCAGTACTTC
CDR3: CASSQGTGQETQYF

size: .
D: .
V: TRBV7-2
J: TRBJ1-6
DNA: TGTGCCAGCAGTACCAATCCAGGGAATAATTCACCCCTCCACTTT
CDR3: CASSTNPGNNSPLHF

size: few
D: TRBD2
V: TRBV6-2/TRBV6-3
J: TRBJ2-1
DNA: TGTGCCAGCAGCGAGCGGGACTACTCCTACAATGAGCAGTTCTTC
CDR3: CASSERDYSYNEQFF

size: .
D: .
V: TRBV7-2
J: TRBJ1-2
DNA: TGTGCCAGCAGCCTACCTCCGGGAAACTATGGCTACACCTTC
CDR3: CASSLPPGNYGYTF

size: few
D: .
V: TRBV6-1
J: TRBJ1-1
DNA: TGTGCCACCCGTAGAGGAGAGGGCACTGAAGCTTTCTTT
CDR3: CATRRGEGTEAFF

size: few
D: TRBD2
V: TRBV5-1
J: TRBJ2-7
DNA: TGCGCCAGCAGCACAGAACTAGCGTTAAATTCCTACGAGCAGTACTTC
CDR3: CASSTELALNSYEQYF

size: few
D: .
V: TRBV12-3/TRBV12-4
J: TRBJ2-1
DNA: TGTGCCAGCAGCCTTGGCCTTCTCAAGCAGTTCTTC
CDR3: CASSLGLLKQFF